This is a list of T cell receptor beta chains from one sample in a study of T-cell reconstitution after alpha-beta-depleted transplantation in children. TCRdb reanalysed the PCR reads using MiXCR and keeps one entry per CDR3 protein. There are a few hundred thousand distinct CDR3 sequences in the sample; 9.9% occur only once, and around 9.1% lies in the top ten. Specimen: PBMCs from the stem cell graft donor, collected from the stem cell graft. The receptor source for this set is a human donor who donated a stem cell graft to a child with SCID. Each CDR3 is given with its conserved first and last residue. Fields, in order: J gene, clone size, V gene, D gene, CDR3 protein, CDR3 DNA. A D gene is named only where the DNA matches it firmly. Clone size is shown for a subset of rows, as once, few, many or a class of expanded clone.

TRBJ1-1 few TRBV10-3 TRBD1 CAIRDTGGGGMNTEAFF TGTGCCATCAGAGATACAGGGGGCGGAGGGATGAACACTGAAGCTTTCTTT
TRBJ2-7 - TRBV12-3/TRBV12-4 TRBD2 CASSFGGGPKNEQYF TGTGCCAGCAGTTTTGGGGGGGGACCGAAGAACGAGCAGTACTTC
TRBJ2-6 - TRBV13 TRBD1 CASSLEDRVDGANVLTF TGTGCCAGCAGCTTGGAGGACAGGGTGGATGGGGCCAACGTCCTGACTTTC
TRBJ2-3 few TRBV27 - CASSLLWGVRTDTQYF TGTGCCAGCAGTTTATTGTGGGGAGTCCGGACAGATACGCAGTATTTT
TRBJ2-5 many TRBV12-3/TRBV12-4 TRBD2 CASSRLAGGQETQYF TGTGCCAGCAGTCGACTAGCGGGGGGCCAAGAGACCCAGTACTTC
TRBJ1-3 few TRBV20-1 - CSAREAGSGNTIYF TGCAGTGCTAGAGAAGCGGGGTCTGGAAACACCATATATTTT
TRBJ2-2 many TRBV5-1 TRBD1 CASSLGQGMAGELFF TGCGCCAGCAGCTTGGGACAGGGCATGGCCGGGGAGCTGTTTTTT
TRBJ2-5 - TRBV27 - CASSLGRSRETQYF TGTGCCAGCAGTTTAGGACGGTCCCGAGAGACCCAGTACTTC
TRBJ2-3 many TRBV2 - CASHFPAHRDSTDTQYF TGTGCCAGCCATTTCCCCGCTCACAGAGATAGCACAGATACGCAGTATTTT
TRBJ1-5 - TRBV20-1 - CSASEGSPPQHF TGCAGTGCTAGCGAGGGCTCTCCGCCCCAGCATTTT
TRBJ2-1 many TRBV20-1 - CSASSVAVNSREQFF TGCAGTGCTAGTTCGGTAGCGGTAAATTCTCGGGAGCAGTTCTTC
TRBJ2-7 - TRBV12-3/TRBV12-4 - CASSLGRAWYEQYF TGTGCCAGCAGTTTAGGCAGGGCCTGGTACGAGCAGTACTTC
TRBJ1-1 many TRBV5-1 - CASSFGAPPTEAFF TGCGCCAGCAGCTTCGGGGCTCCTCCGACTGAAGCTTTCTTT
TRBJ1-2 many TRBV12-3/TRBV12-4 TRBD1 CASSHRGLGDGYTF TGTGCCAGCAGTCACAGGGGGCTGGGGGATGGCTACACCTTC
TRBJ2-5 once TRBV10-3 - CAISAGSGPETQYF TGTGCCATCAGTGCGGGCAGCGGCCCAGAGACCCAGTACTTC
TRBJ2-1 - TRBV7-2 TRBD2 CASSFRSGGYNEQFF TGTGCCAGCAGCTTCCGTAGCGGGGGCTACAATGAGCAGTTCTTC
TRBJ1-2 - TRBV9 - CASSVDIRGGYGYTF TGTGCCAGCAGCGTAGACATCCGAGGAGGCTATGGCTACACCTTC
TRBJ2-1 many TRBV6-5 TRBD2 CASKSSGGRSSYNEQFF TGTGCCAGCAAGTCTAGCGGGGGCCGTAGCTCCTACAATGAGCAGTTCTTC
TRBJ2-3 - TRBV11-2 TRBD2 CASSLRLAGGEDTQYF TGTGCCAGCAGCTTAAGACTAGCGGGGGGTGAAGATACGCAGTATTTT